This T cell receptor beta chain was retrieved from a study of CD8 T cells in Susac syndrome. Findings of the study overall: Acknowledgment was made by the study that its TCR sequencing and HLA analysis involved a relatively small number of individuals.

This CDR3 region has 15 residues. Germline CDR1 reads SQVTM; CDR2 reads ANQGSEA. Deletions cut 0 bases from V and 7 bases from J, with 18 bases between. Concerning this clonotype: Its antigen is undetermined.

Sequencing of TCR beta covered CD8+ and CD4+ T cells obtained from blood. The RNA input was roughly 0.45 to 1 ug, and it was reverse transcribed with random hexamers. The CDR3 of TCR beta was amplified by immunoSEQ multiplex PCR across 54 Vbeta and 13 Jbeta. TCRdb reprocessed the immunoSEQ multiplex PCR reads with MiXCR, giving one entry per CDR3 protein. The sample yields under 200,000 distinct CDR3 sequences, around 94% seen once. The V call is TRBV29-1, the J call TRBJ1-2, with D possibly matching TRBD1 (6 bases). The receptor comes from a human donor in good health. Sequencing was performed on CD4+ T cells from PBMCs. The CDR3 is CSVEEGPGTRGGYTF. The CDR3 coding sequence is TGCAGCGTTGAAGAAGGGCCAGGGACCAGGGGTGGCTACACCTTC.